Below, one TCR beta chain is given with its context. This entry is derived from a study of T cells expressing NK-cell markers. Study details: Repertoires of TCR beta were obtained from T cells sorted as CD3+CD56+NKG2C+, CD3+CD56+NKG2C- and CD3+CD56-NKG2C+.

TCRdb re-called the 5' RACE reads and gives one entry per CDR3 protein, without DNA. This listing includes 200,000 to 300,000 distinct CDR3 sequences. The CDR3 extends over 12 amino acids. CDR1 MNHEY and CDR2 SVGAGI come from the germline V gene. V and J are TRBV6-5 and TRBJ1-1; TCRdb calls TRBD1, which cannot be checked without DNA. The sequence came from a man aged 18-30 years in good health. Sequenced input: blood T cells: a sorted CD56 or NKG2C T cell subset, CD4+ or CD8+ T cells, or bulk PBMC T cells (not recorded which). CDR3: CASRGTNTEAFF.